This TCR beta chain was captured by sequencing in a study of Graves' ophthalmopathy and Graves' hyperthyroidism. Study overall: Researchers classed hyperthyroidism as stable given no ophthalmopathy within 18 months of follow-up. General study points: A 13-signature model separated ophthalmopathy from stable hyperthyroidism, reaching around 90% sensitivity and around 81% specificity cross-validated.

As regards this clonotype: The target antigen is unknown.

Uncontrolled infections, other autoimmune diseases, pregnancy or lactation barred patients from enrollment. V lost 2 bases and J 1 base, leaving 15 bases between the germline ends. The length of the CDR3 is 16 residues. In germline, CDR1 is SEHNR, CDR2 FQNEAQ (reference sequence). RNA transcripts yielded amplified TCR beta CDR3 regions. First-round RT-PCR relied on HTBI primers, and a second-round multiplex PCR came next. TCRdb ran MiXCR on the multiplex PCR reads and lists one entry per CDR3 protein. The sample has some 1.1 million distinct CDR3 sequences; around a third are singletons. V is TRBV7-9 and J is TRBJ2-7; maybe TRBD2 (6 bases). Sequencing was carried out using peripheral blood or thyroid tissue (not recorded which). The TCR sequence derives from an adult man with Graves' hyperthyroidism. The CDR3, as DNA: TGTGCCAGCAGCTTACGAGGAGGGCAGGGTTCCTACGAGCAGTACTTC. Translation gives CASSLRGGQGSYEQYF. Together with reference TRBV7-9 and TRBJ2-7, the CDR3 gives the full variable domain: DTGVSQNPRHKITKRGQNVTFRCDPISEHNRLYWYRQTLGQGPEFLTYFQNEAQLEKSRLLSDRFSAERPKGSFSTLEIQRTEQGDSAMYLCASSLRGGQGSYEQYFGPGTRLTVT.